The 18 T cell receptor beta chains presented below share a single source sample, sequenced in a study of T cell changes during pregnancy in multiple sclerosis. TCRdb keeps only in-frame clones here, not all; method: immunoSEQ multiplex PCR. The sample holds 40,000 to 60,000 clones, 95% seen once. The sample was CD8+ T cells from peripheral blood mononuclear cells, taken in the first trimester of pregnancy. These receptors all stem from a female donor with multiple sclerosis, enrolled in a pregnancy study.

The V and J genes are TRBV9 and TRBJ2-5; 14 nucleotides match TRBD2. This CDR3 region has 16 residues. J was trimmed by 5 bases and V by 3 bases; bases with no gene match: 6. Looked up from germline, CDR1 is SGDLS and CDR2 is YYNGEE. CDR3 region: CASSEGLAGARETQYF. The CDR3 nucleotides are TGTGCCAGCAGCGAGGGACTAGCGGGAGCTCGGGAGACCCAGTACTTC.

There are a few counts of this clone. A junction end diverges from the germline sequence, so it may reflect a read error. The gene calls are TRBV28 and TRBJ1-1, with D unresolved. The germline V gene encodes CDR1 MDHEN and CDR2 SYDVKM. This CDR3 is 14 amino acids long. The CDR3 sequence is CASNAGISNAEAFF. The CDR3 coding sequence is TGTGCCAGCAATGCCGGGATTTCGAACGCTGAAGCTTTCTTT. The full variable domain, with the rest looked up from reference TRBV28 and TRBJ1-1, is DVKVTQSSRYLVKRTGEKVFLECVQDMDHENMFWYRQDPGLGLRLIYFSYDVKMKEKGDIPEGYSVSREKKERFSLILESASTNQTSMYLCASNAGISNAEAFFGQGTRLTVV.

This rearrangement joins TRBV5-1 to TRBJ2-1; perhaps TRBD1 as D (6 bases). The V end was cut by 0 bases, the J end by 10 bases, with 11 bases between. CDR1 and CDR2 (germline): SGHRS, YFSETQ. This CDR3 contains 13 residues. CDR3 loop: CASSLEAGEEQFF. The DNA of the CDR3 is TGCGCCAGCAGCTTGGAAGCAGGGGAGGAGCAGTTCTTC.

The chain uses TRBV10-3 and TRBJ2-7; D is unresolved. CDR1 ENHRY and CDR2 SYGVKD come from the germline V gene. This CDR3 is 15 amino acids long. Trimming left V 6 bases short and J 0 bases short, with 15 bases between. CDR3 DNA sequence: TGTGCCATCAGCCCTTCAGGAAAATACTCCTACGAGCAGTACTTC. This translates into CAISPSGKYSYEQYF.

The CDR3 sequence is CASSLSERQLSGELFF. CDR3 sequence (DNA): TGTGCCAGCAGCTTATCTGAGCGGCAATTATCCGGGGAGCTGTTTTTT. The chain has TRBV7-9 and TRBJ2-2, with D possibly being TRBD2 (5 bases). Germline CDR1 reads SEHNR; CDR2 reads FQNEAQ (reference sequence). V lost 2 bases and J 6 bases, leaving 16 bases between the germline ends. The CDR3 contains 16 residues.

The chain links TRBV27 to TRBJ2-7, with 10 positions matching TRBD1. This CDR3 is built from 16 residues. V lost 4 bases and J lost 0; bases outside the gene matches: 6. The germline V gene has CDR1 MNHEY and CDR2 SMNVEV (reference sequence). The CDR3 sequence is CASSSSGTGDSYEQYF. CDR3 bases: TGTGCCAGCAGTTCCTCCGGGACAGGGGACTCCTACGAGCAGTACTTC.

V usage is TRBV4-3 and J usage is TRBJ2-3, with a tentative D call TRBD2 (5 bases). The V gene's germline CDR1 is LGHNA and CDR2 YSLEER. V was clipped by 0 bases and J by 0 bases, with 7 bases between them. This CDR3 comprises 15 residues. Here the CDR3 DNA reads TGCGCCAGCAGCCAAGAAGAGGGTAGCACAGATACGCAGTATTTT. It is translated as CASSQEEGSTDTQYF.

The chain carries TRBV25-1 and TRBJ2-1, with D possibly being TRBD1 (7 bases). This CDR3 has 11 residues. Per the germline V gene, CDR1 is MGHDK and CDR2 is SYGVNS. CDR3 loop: CAGQGGNEQFF. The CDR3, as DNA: TGTGCTGGTCAGGGGGGCAATGAGCAGTTCTTC.

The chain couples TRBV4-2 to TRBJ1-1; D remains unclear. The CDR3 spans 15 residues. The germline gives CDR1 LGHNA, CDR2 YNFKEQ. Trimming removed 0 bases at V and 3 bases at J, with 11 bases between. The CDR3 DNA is TGTGCCAGCAGCCAAGAGGAGGTTTTGGACACTGAAGCTTTCTTT. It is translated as CASSQEEVLDTEAFF.

CDR3 loop: CASSRERVLSSTDTQYF. The CDR3 DNA reads TGTGCCAGCAGCCGTGAGCGGGTGCTATCTAGCACAGATACGCAGTATTTT. The chain recombines TRBV7-6 with TRBJ2-3; D is perhaps TRBD2 (6 bases). CDR1 is SGHVS and CDR2 is FNYEAQ in the germline V gene. The CDR3 has 17 amino acids. The V gene lost 5 bases and the J gene lost 0 bases, with 18 bases spanning the gap.

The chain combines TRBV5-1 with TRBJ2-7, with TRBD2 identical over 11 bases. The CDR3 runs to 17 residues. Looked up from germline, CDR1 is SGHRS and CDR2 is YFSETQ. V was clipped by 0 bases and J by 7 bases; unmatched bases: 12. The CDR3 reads CASSLGDTSGRREEQYF. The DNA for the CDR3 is TGCGCCAGCAGCTTGGGGGACACTAGCGGGAGAAGGGAAGAGCAGTACTTC.

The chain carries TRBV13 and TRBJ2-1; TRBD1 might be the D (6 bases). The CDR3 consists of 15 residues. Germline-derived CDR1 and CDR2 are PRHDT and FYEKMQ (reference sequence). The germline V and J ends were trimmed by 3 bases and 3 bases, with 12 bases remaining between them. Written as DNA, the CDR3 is TGTGCCAGCAGCTTCGGCAGGGGCCTCTACAATGAGCAGTTCTTC. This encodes CASSFGRGLYNEQFF.

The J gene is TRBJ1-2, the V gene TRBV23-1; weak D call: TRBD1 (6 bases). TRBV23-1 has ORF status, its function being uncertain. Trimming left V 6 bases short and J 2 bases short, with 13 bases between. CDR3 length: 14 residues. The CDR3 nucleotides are TGCGCCAGCAGACAGGGTCCATCAAACTATGGCTACACCTTC. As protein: CASRQGPSNYGYTF.

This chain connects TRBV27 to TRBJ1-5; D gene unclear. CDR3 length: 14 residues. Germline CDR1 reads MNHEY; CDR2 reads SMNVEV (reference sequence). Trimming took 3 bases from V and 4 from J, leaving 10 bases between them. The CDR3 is CASSFNRGNQPQHF. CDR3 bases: TGTGCCAGCAGTTTCAACCGGGGTAATCAGCCCCAGCATTTT.

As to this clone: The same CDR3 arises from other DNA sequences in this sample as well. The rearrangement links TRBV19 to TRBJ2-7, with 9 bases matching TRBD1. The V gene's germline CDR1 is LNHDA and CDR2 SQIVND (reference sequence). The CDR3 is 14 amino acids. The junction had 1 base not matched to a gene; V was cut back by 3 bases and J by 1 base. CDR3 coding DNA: TGTGCCAGTAGTATTGGGACAGGGTCCTACGAGCAGTACTTC. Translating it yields CASSIGTGSYEQYF.

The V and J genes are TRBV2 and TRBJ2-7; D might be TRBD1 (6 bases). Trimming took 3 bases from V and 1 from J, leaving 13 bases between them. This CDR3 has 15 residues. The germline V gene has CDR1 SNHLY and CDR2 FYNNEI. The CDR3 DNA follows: TGTGCCAGCAGTGACTTTACAGGGCCTTCCTACGAGCAGTACTTC. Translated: CASSDFTGPSYEQYF. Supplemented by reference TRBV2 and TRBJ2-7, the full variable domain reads EPEVTQTPSHQVTQMGQEVILRCVPISNHLYFYWYRQILGQKVEFLVSFYNNEISEKSEIFDDQFSVERPDGSNFTLKIRSTKLEDSAMYFCASSDFTGPSYEQYFGPGTRLTVT.

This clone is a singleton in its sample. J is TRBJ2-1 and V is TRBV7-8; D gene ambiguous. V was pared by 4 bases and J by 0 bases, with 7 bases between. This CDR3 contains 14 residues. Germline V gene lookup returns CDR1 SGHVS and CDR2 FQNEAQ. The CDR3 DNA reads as TGTGCCAGCAGCTCCCGGGTCTCCTACAATGAGCAGTTCTTC. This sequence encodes CASSSRVSYNEQFF.

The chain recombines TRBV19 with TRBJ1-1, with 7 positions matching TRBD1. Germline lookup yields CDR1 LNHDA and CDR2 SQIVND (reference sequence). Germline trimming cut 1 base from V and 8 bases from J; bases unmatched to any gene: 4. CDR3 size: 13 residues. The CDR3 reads CASSIVAGGEAFF. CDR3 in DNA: TGTGCCAGTAGTATAGTGGCAGGGGGAGAAGCTTTCTTT.